This T cell receptor beta chain was observed in a study of monozygotic twins with inflammatory bowel disease. Study-wide results and caveats: IBD patients displayed reduced TCRbeta diversity (inverse Simpson) when set against healthy co-twins. Possibly because of limited power, concordant and discordant twins showed no difference in repertoire similarity.

About this clonotype: Its matching antigen is unknown.

From germline, CDR1 is SGHKS and CDR2 YYEKEE (reference sequence). CDR3 length: 15 amino acids. TCRdb reprocessed the 5' RACE reads and reports one entry per CDR3 protein, with no DNA. The sample has under 200,000 distinct CDR3 sequences. The rearrangement uses TRBV5-5 and TRBJ2-1; TCRdb indicates TRBD1, and absent DNA this call remains unverified. What was sequenced was blood. The sequence was obtained from a human donor with ulcerative colitis or Crohn's disease, or a healthy co-twin of an affected twin (not recorded which). CDR3: CASSPTGVSYNEQFF.